These 12 T cell receptor beta chains were all obtained from the same sample, sequenced in a study of Ad26.COV2.S vaccination and SARS-CoV-2 variants. The treatment here: around 19 received Ad26.COV2.S at low or high dose, single or two shots; five or six received placebo; per-sample allocation not given. Specimen acquisition occurred on day 63 following the initial vaccine or placebo injection. Profiled with immunoSEQ multiplex PCR; TCRdb holds only in-frame clones, not every one. This sample has about 420,000 clones, with 88% found just once. The material was peripheral blood, obtained in a trial of Ad26.COV2.S vaccine versus placebo. Receptors originate from a person aged 18-65 years who received the Ad26.COV2.S COVID-19 vaccine or a placebo.

The rearrangement links TRBV7-9 to TRBJ2-5, with D possibly being TRBD1 (5 bases). The CDR3 length is 17 residues. Trimming cost V 5 bases and J 2 bases, with 21 bases left between them. Per the germline V gene, CDR1 is SEHNR and CDR2 is FQNEAQ (reference sequence). CDR3 DNA: TGTGCCAGCAGCCCATTTAGACAGACCTTCGATCAAGAGACCCAGTACTTC. Translation gives CASSPFRQTFDQETQYF.

The rearrangement joins TRBV7-9 to TRBJ2-7; a weak D match, TRBD2 (5 bases). V shed 1 base and J shed 4 bases, with 8 bases lying between them. CDR1 and CDR2 from the germline V gene are SEHNR and FQNEAQ (reference sequence). The CDR3 spans 13 residues. CDR3 region: CASSLGGVYEQYF. The CDR3 bases are TGTGCCAGCAGCTTAGGGGGAGTATACGAGCAGTACTTC. The variable domain in full, with the rest retrieved from reference TRBV7-9 and TRBJ2-7, is DTGVSQNPRHKITKRGQNVTFRCDPISEHNRLYWYRQTLGQGPEFLTYFQNEAQLEKSRLLSDRFSAERPKGSFSTLEIQRTEQGDSAMYLCASSLGGVYEQYFGPGTRLTVT.

The chain joins TRBV29-1 to TRBJ2-5; D gene uncertain. V dropped 2 bases and J dropped 5 bases, with 6 bases sitting between them. CDR1 and CDR2 (germline): SQVTM, ANQGSEA. The CDR3 spans 11 residues. For the CDR3, the DNA is TGCAGCGTTGAACACCTCGAGACCCAGTACTTC. The encoded protein is CSVEHLETQYF.

The chain recombines TRBV7-8 with TRBJ2-2; 14 bases are shared with TRBD2. Looked up from germline, CDR1 is SGHVS and CDR2 is FQNEAQ. The CDR3 runs to 17 residues. J was trimmed by 5 bases and V by 4 bases; bases with no gene match: 6. CDR3 coding DNA: TGTGCCAGCAGCTCGACTAGCGGGGGGGCAGAAACCGGGGAGCTGTTTTTT. This gives the protein CASSSTSGGAETGELFF.

This clone has only a few counts. J is TRBJ1-4 and V is TRBV12-3 or TRBV12-4, with D uncertain. The CDR3 is made up of 13 amino acids. V was trimmed by 3 bases and J by 8 bases, leaving 10 bases between them. The CDR3 DNA follows: TGTGCCAGCAGTTTTGGGGTTGGGGAAAAACTGTTTTTT. Translated, it gives CASSFGVGEKLFF.

The chain combines TRBV5-1 with TRBJ2-7; 8 nucleotides match TRBD1. The germline CDR1 and CDR2 sequences are SGHRS and YFSETQ. The CDR3 sequence is 15 residues long. The trim removed 3 bases at V and 3 bases at J, leaving 8 bases unmatched. Here the CDR3 DNA reads TGCGCCAGCAGCTGGACCGGGACAGGCAACTACGAGCAGTACTTC. Translation gives CASSWTGTGNYEQYF.

This clone was observed once. In DNA form, the CDR3 reads TGCGCCAGCACCCGGAGGGGCGGGACAGGGGATGGTGAGCAGTTCTTC. This encodes CASTRRGGTGDGEQFF. The rearrangement uses TRBV5-1 and TRBJ2-1; TRBD1 aligns across 10 bases. With V trimmed by 6 bases and J by 9 bases, 15 bases remained unmatched. Germline CDR1 reads SGHRS; CDR2 reads YFSETQ. The CDR3 totals 16 residues.

The CDR3 nucleotides are TGTGCCAGTAGGAATGAACAGGATAATTCACCCCTCCACTTT. Its translation: CASRNEQDNSPLHF. The V call is TRBV19, the J call TRBJ1-6, with TRBD1 as a possible D gene (5 bases). This CDR3 has 14 residues. V lost 6 bases and J 5 bases, leaving 11 bases between the germline ends. CDR1 and CDR2 from the germline V gene are LNHDA and SQIVND (reference sequence).

The V call is TRBV11-2, the J call TRBJ2-7; 14 bases align to TRBD2. The CDR3 spans 16 residues. Germline V gene data show CDR1 as SGHAT and CDR2 as FQNNGV. The J segment lost 3 bases and the V segment lost 4 bases, leaving 5 bases of the junction unmatched. CDR3: CASSSWTSGGIYEQYF. The CDR3 bases are TGTGCCAGCAGCTCGTGGACTAGCGGGGGGATCTACGAGCAGTACTTC.

J is TRBJ2-1 and V is TRBV15; D uncertain. Trimming removed 1 base at V and 3 bases at J, with 10 bases between. Germline CDR1 LNHNV, CDR2 YYDKDF (reference sequence). There are 15 residues in the CDR3. The CDR3 here is CATSRGVGNYNEQFF. The CDR3 DNA reads TGTGCCACCAGCAGAGGAGTAGGGAACTACAATGAGCAGTTCTTC.

The chain combines TRBV7-2 with TRBJ2-5, with D possibly matching TRBD2 (5 bases). Germline V gives CDR1 SGHTA, CDR2 FQGNSA. The CDR3 sequence is 12 residues long. V lost 1 base and J 6 bases, leaving 6 bases between the germline ends. The CDR3 DNA reads as TGTGCCAGCAGCTTAGGGGAGAAGACCCAGTACTTC. Translation gives CASSLGEKTQYF. Full variable domain (outside the CDR3, taken from reference TRBV7-2 and TRBJ2-5): GAGVSQSPSNKVTEKGKDVELRCDPISGHTALYWYRQSLGQGLEFLIYFQGNSAPDKSGLPSDRFSAERTGGSVSTLTIQRTQQEDSAVYLCASSLGEKTQYFGPGTRLLVL.

This sequence joins TRBV5-8 and TRBJ1-1; 11 nucleotides align to TRBD1. Germline lookup yields CDR1 SGHTS and CDR2 YDEGEE. The CDR3 totals 15 residues. The J segment lost 4 bases and the V segment lost 3 bases, leaving 5 bases of the junction unmatched. CDR3 sequence reads: CASSWGQGGSTEAFF. Written as DNA, the CDR3 is TGTGCCAGCAGCTGGGGACAGGGGGGGAGCACTGAAGCTTTCTTT.